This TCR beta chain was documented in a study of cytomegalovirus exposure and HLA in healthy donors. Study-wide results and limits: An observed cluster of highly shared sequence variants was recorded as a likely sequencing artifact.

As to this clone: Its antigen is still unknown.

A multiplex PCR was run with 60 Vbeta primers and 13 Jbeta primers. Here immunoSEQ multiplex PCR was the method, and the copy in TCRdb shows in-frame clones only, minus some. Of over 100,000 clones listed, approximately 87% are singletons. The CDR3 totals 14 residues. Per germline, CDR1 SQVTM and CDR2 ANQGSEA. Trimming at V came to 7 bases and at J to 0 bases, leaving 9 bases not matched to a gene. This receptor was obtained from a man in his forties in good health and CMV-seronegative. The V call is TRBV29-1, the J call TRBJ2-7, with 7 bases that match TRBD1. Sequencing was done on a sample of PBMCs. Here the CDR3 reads CSATGVGSSYEQYF. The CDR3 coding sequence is TGCAGCGCTACAGGGGTGGGGAGCTCCTACGAGCAGTACTTC.